The clone carrying this T cell receptor beta chain was picked up one time. What it binds is not known. This entry belongs to a study of vaccination effects on CD4 cells after COVID-19. Per the germline V gene, CDR1 is SGDLS and CDR2 is YYNGEE. The ends lost 4 bases at V and 1 base at J; junction bases unmatched: 3. The CDR3 is 14 residues long. Peptide-pool stimulation followed by sequencing identified expanded antigen-specific CD4+ clonotypes in the ViraFEST assay. Cultured cells yielded isolated CD4+ T cells after 10 days. The person had a PCR-confirmed SARS-CoV-2 infection during March to December 2020. Assay: immunoSEQ multiplex PCR; the TCRdb copy retains only in-frame clones and omits some. The repertoire includes nearly 45,000 clones, 60% to 75% of them detected once, and more than 30% sits in the top ten.

Sequenced material: CD4+ T cells from PBMCs cultured with a peptide pool, taken before COVID-19 vaccination. The clonotype comes from a human donor who had a prior SARS-CoV-2 infection. V usage is TRBV9 and J usage is TRBJ2-5; 8 bases are shared with TRBD1. The CDR3 loop is CASSQGQVQETQYF. The CDR3 DNA reads as TGTGCCAGCAGCCAGGGACAGGTCCAAGAGACCCAGTACTTC. The full variable domain, with the rest looked up from reference TRBV9 and TRBJ2-5, is DSGVTQTPKHLITATGQRVTLRCSPRSGDLSVYWYQQSLDQGLQFLIQYYNGEERAKGNILERFSAQQFPDLHSELNLSSLELGDSALYFCASSQGQVQETQYFGPGTRLLVL.